These 26 T cell receptor beta chains came from one sample sequenced in a study of beta chain features in type 1 diabetes. The study reverse transcribed the entire isolated RNA, so it sequenced expressed TCRB transcripts. Assay used: immunoSEQ multiplex PCR; TCRdb lists only in-frame clones, some missing. Among hundreds of thousands of clones, less than 20% were seen once, and the ten largest hold 0.093%. Sequencing used naive CD4+ T cells from blood. The receptors stem from a man between 18 and 35 years old in good health.

CDR3 region: CASSPTSTDTQYF. The CDR3 coding sequence is TGTGCCAGCAGCCCCACTAGCACAGATACGCAGTATTTT. The chain is built from TRBV7-3 and TRBJ2-3; D unclear. Germline V gene lookup returns CDR1 SGHTA and CDR2 FQGTGA. This CDR3 spans 13 amino acids. Trimming left V 5 bases short and J 0 bases short, with 6 bases between.

CDR3 residues: CASSPQKDRGPRKTQYF. CDR3 coding DNA: TGTGCCAGTAGTCCCCAAAAGGACAGGGGACCTAGAAAGACCCAGTACTTC. This chain uses TRBV19 with TRBJ2-5, with TRBD1 matching 9 bases. The CDR3 consists of 17 residues. From germline, CDR1 is LNHDA and CDR2 SQIVND (reference sequence). After removal of 5 bases from V and 6 bases from J, the junction contained 16 bases not matched to a gene.

In this sample, this clone turned up a few times. The chain combines TRBV20-1 with TRBJ1-2, with unresolved D. V was clipped by 6 bases and J by 7 bases, with 3 bases between them. Germline V gene data show CDR1 as DFQATT and CDR2 as SNEGSKA (reference sequence). The CDR3 runs to 8 residues. This CDR3 reads CSALGYTF. The CDR3, as DNA: TGCAGTGCCCTTGGCTACACCTTC.

This clone was counted a few times. The chain is built from TRBV7-2 and TRBJ1-5; the D is unclear. Per the germline V gene, CDR1 is SGHTA and CDR2 is FQGNSA. V was pared by 3 bases and J by 6 bases, with 9 bases between. The CDR3 is 13 residues long. The CDR3 nucleotides are TGTGCCAGCAGCTTCGGCTTTTTTCAGCCCCAGCATTTT. Its translation is CASSFGFFQPQHF.

The chain uses TRBV6-1 and TRBJ1-1, with D perhaps matching TRBD1 (5 bases). CDR3 length equals 13 residues. Germline V gene data show CDR1 as MNHNS and CDR2 as SASEGT. V was pared by 6 bases and J by 8 bases, with 16 bases between. CDR3 loop: CASRTGPWNEAFF. The DNA of the CDR3 is TGTGCCAGCAGAACGGGACCATGGAACGAAGCTTTCTTT.

This chain uses TRBV5-1 with TRBJ2-7; 13 positions match TRBD2. The germline V gene has CDR1 SGHRS and CDR2 YFSETQ. This CDR3 has 16 residues. J gave up 4 bases and V 1 base, and 5 bases lay outside the gene matches. CDR3 in amino acids: CASSLTTSGGRYEQYF. The CDR3, as DNA: TGCGCCAGCAGCTTGACGACTAGCGGGGGGAGATACGAGCAGTACTTC. Full variable domain (outside the CDR3, taken from reference TRBV5-1 and TRBJ2-7): KAGVTQTPRYLIKTRGQQVTLSCSPISGHRSVSWYQQTPGQGLQFLFEYFSETQRNKGNFPGRFSGRQFSNSRSEMNVSTLELGDSALYLCASSLTTSGGRYEQYFGPGTRLTVT.

The chain is built from TRBV10-3 and TRBJ2-2; 7 positions agree with TRBD1. The CDR3 runs to 13 residues. Germline trimming cut 8 bases from V and 4 bases from J; bases unmatched to any gene: 4. Germline V lookup: CDR1 ENHRY, CDR2 SYGVKD. Here the CDR3 DNA reads TGTGCCATCGGGACAGTGTTCACCGGGGAGCTGTTTTTT. The encoded protein is CAIGTVFTGELFF.

This clone was picked up a small number of times. The gene calls are TRBV9 and TRBJ2-6, with D hard to call. The V end lost 0 bases, the J end lost 0 bases, and 7 bases lay between the germline ends. Germline V lookup: CDR1 SGDLS, CDR2 YYNGEE. The CDR3 is 16 amino acids. CDR3 DNA sequence: TGTGCCAGCAGCGTAGGGCTAAGCTCTGGGGCCAACGTCCTGACTTTC. It yields the protein CASSVGLSSGANVLTF.

This clone appeared a few times. The chain recombines TRBV9 with TRBJ1-2; perhaps TRBD1 as D (5 bases). The germline CDR1 and CDR2 sequences are SGDLS and YYNGEE. The V and J ends lost 0 bases and 6 bases respectively, with 18 bases between them. The CDR3 is made up of 16 amino acids. CDR3 coding DNA: TGTGCCAGCAGCGTAGACCAACGAACGGGGGGAAATGGCTACACCTTC. It translates to CASSVDQRTGGNGYTF.

J is TRBJ1-2 and V is TRBV7-9; D unclear. This CDR3 region has 15 residues. Germline CDR1 is SEHNR and CDR2 is FQNEAQ (reference sequence). V was clipped by 0 bases and J by 4 bases, with 12 bases between them. The CDR3 sequence is CASSLASGLGYGYTF. The CDR3, as DNA: TGTGCCAGCAGCTTAGCATCGGGGTTGGGCTATGGCTACACCTTC.

This CDR3 is CASSEGAGVSTYEQYF. CDR3 DNA sequence: TGTGCCAGCTCCGAGGGGGCAGGGGTGAGCACCTACGAGCAGTACTTC. The rearrangement joins TRBV18 to TRBJ2-7, with 7 bases lining up with TRBD1. V lost 6 bases, J lost 2 bases, and 13 bases stayed unmatched. The CDR3 spans 16 residues. CDR1 is KGHSH, CDR2 LQKENI, per germline.

As for this clone: This specimen includes other DNA sequences encoding the same CDR3. The chain uses TRBV7-2 and TRBJ1-1; D unresolved. V gave up 1 base and J gave up 0 bases, with 9 bases separating them. The CDR3 is 15 amino acids. From germline, CDR1 is SGHTA and CDR2 FQGNSA. The CDR3 region has the DNA TGTGCCAGCAGCTTAGTTCGCGGGCTGAACACTGAAGCTTTCTTT. Residues: CASSLVRGLNTEAFF.

In this sample, this clone turned up a few times. This sequence joins TRBV13 and TRBJ2-2; 10 bases match TRBD1. The junction had 9 bases not matched to a gene; V was cut back by 5 bases and J by 3 bases. The CDR3 is 17 residues long. Germline-derived CDR1 and CDR2 are PRHDT and FYEKMQ (reference sequence). As DNA, the CDR3 is TGTGCCAGCAGCCCACCCTTGGGGACAGGGGACACCGGGGAGCTGTTTTTT. Its protein is CASSPPLGTGDTGELFF.

This chain uses TRBV7-8 with TRBJ2-3; 10 bases line up with TRBD1. The V segment lost 5 bases and the J segment 3 bases; nucleotides outside the gene matches: 8. CDR3 length equals 16 residues. Germline V gene sequence: CDR1 SGHVS, CDR2 FQNEAQ. The CDR3 loop is CASSNSPGQGTDTQYF. CDR3 nucleotides: TGTGCCAGCAGCAACTCACCGGGACAGGGGACAGATACGCAGTATTTT.

The rearrangement links TRBV5-4 to TRBJ2-4; possibly TRBD2 for D (6 bases). The CDR3 runs to 15 residues. Germline lookup yields CDR1 SGHNT and CDR2 YYREEE (reference sequence). Deletions cut 1 base from V and 0 bases from J, with 8 bases between. CDR3 bases: TGTGCCAGCAGCTTGATGGGACTAGCCAAAAACATTCAGTACTTC. Residues: CASSLMGLAKNIQYF.

This clone appeared a few times. The same CDR3 arises from other DNA sequences in this sample as well. J is TRBJ2-4 and V is TRBV18; the D gene could be TRBD1 or TRBD2 (5 bases each). The CDR3 is made up of 15 amino acids. Trimming took 4 bases from V and 0 from J, leaving 10 bases between them. Germline CDR1 KGHSH, CDR2 LQKENI. CDR3: CASSQTGLAKNIQYF. CDR3 in DNA: TGTGCCAGCTCACAAACGGGGCTAGCCAAAAACATTCAGTACTTC.

This clone was counted between two and nine times. The chain joins TRBV7-9 to TRBJ2-3, with D uncertain. The V gene lost 1 base and the J gene lost 2 bases, with 10 bases spanning the gap. The CDR3 has 15 residues. Germline CDR1 is SEHNR and CDR2 is FQNEAQ (reference sequence). CDR3 loop: CASSLGVPLTDTQYF. The CDR3 DNA follows: TGTGCCAGCAGCTTAGGGGTCCCCCTCACAGATACGCAGTATTTT.

The chain carries TRBV7-6 and TRBJ2-2; D may be TRBD1 (6 bases). Trimming removed 5 bases at V and 1 base at J, with 8 bases between. The CDR3 contains 14 residues. CDR1 is SGHVS and CDR2 is FNYEAQ in the germline V gene. In DNA, the CDR3 is TGTGCCAGCAGCCCGGGACAGAACACCGGGGAGCTGTTTTTT. This translates into CASSPGQNTGELFF. The complete variable domain, with remaining parts taken from reference TRBV7-6 and TRBJ2-2, reads GAGVSQSPRYKVTKRGQDVALRCDPISGHVSLYWYRQALGQGPEFLTYFNYEAQQDKSGLPNDRFSAERPEGSISTLTIQRTEQRDSAMYRCASSPGQNTGELFFGEGSRLTVL.

This clone occurred a few times. The genes are TRBV23-1 and TRBJ2-3; 8 bases agree with TRBD2. TRBV23-1 has ORF status, its function being uncertain. V dropped 4 bases and J dropped 6; count of bases not matched to a gene: 12. The CDR3 spans 16 residues. The CDR3 spells CASSPRAGAPSDTQYF. The CDR3 region has the DNA TGCGCCAGCAGTCCGAGAGCGGGGGCCCCGTCTGATACGCAGTATTTT.

This rearrangement joins TRBV30 to TRBJ1-6, with 7 bases fitting TRBD1. The germline V gene has CDR1 GTSNPN and CDR2 SVGIG (reference sequence). The V and J ends lost 2 bases and 6 bases, in that order; junction bases with no gene match: 1. The CDR3 is 13 residues long. The CDR3 DNA is TGTGCCTGGAGTCGGGACAGTAATTCACCCCTCCACTTT. As protein: CAWSRDSNSPLHF.

The chain joins TRBV19 to TRBJ1-6, with TRBD1 matching 10 bases. CDR1 and CDR2 (germline): LNHDA, SQIVND (reference sequence). CDR3 size: 14 residues. The V segment lost 6 bases and the J segment 7 bases; nucleotides outside the gene matches: 3. CDR3 loop: CASRGQGRNSPLHF. The CDR3 coding sequence is TGTGCCAGTAGGGGACAGGGGCGAAATTCACCCCTCCACTTT. Supplemented by reference TRBV19 and TRBJ1-6, the full variable domain reads DGGITQSPKYLFRKEGQNVTLSCEQNLNHDAMYWYRQDPGQGLRLIYYSQIVNDFQKGDIAEGYSVSREKKESFPLTVTSAQKNPTAFYLCASRGQGRNSPLHFGNGTRLTVT.

V usage is TRBV4-3 and J usage is TRBJ2-1, with D tentatively TRBD2 (6 bases). In germline, CDR1 is LGHNA, CDR2 YSLEER. The CDR3 has 14 amino acids. Trimming shortened V by 0 bases and J by 6 bases, and 9 bases separated the two germline ends. CDR3 in DNA: TGCGCCAGCAGCCAAGAGCCAGCGGGCAATGAGCAGTTCTTC. Translated: CASSQEPAGNEQFF.

This clone showed up just a few times. Other DNA sequences in this specimen translate into the identical CDR3. The chain links TRBV7-2 to TRBJ2-3, with TRBD2 matching 10 bases. This CDR3 comprises 16 residues. V dropped 1 base and J dropped 3; count of bases not matched to a gene: 4. The germline CDR1 and CDR2 sequences are SGHTA and FQGNSA. CDR3 in amino acids: CASSLELAGGTDTQYF. The CDR3 region has the DNA TGTGCCAGCAGCTTAGAGTTAGCGGGGGGAACAGATACGCAGTATTTT.

This clone was seen once. This CDR3 is CASGLDVNSPLHF. The CDR3 DNA follows: TGTGCTAGTGGTTTGGATGTAAATTCACCCCTCCACTTT. V gene TRBV12-5 combines with J gene TRBJ1-6; D uncertain. Trimming cost V 1 base and J 7 bases, with 5 bases left between them. CDR1 is LGHNT, CDR2 FRNRAP, per germline. This CDR3 comprises 13 residues.

The rearrangement joins TRBV6-6 to TRBJ2-7; TRBD2 matches 12 bases. Germline V CDR1 and CDR2: MNHNY, SVGAGI (reference sequence). The CDR3 has 15 amino acids. With 6 bases clipped from V and 4 bases from J, the junction kept 7 bases outside the gene matches. The CDR3 sequence is CASSDLAGGPYEQYF. DNA of the CDR3: TGTGCCAGCAGCGACCTAGCGGGAGGGCCTTACGAGCAGTACTTC.

This clone came up a few times. The V gene is TRBV28, the J gene TRBJ2-4; D is ambiguous. The CDR3 totals 17 residues. CDR1 MDHEN and CDR2 SYDVKM come from the germline V gene. V lost 2 bases to trimming and J lost 5 bases, with 19 bases between them. This CDR3 is CASSLPLLALPENIQYF. CDR3 nucleotide sequence: TGTGCCAGCAGTTTACCCCTCCTTGCCCTGCCAGAAAACATTCAGTACTTC.